This is a list of T cell receptor beta chains from one sample in a study of Ad26.COV2.S vaccination and SARS-CoV-2 variants. The data were produced by immunoSEQ multiplex PCR, yet TCRdb's version contains in-frame clones alone and is incomplete. The sample carries more than 300,000 clones, around nine tenths recorded once. The source was peripheral blood, collected in a trial of Ad26.COV2.S vaccine versus placebo. The source is a person aged 18-60 years who received the Ad26.COV2.S COVID-19 vaccine or a placebo. Both conserved end residues are part of each CDR3. D genes are given only for firm matches. Not all rows give a size; the values are once, few, many and, for expanded clones, a class.

cdr3_nt cdr3_aa j_call v_call clone_size d_call
TGCGCCAGCAGCCAAGATCGGGCAGGGACCTACGAGCAGTACTTC CASSQDRAGTYEQYF TRBJ2-7 TRBV4-3 NA NA
TGTGCCAGTAAGGGGGGGGTCATGAACACTGAAGCTTTCTTT CASKGGVMNTEAFF TRBJ1-1 TRBV19 NA NA
TGTGCCACCAGTGATACGCGGGATAATGAAAAACTGTTTTTT CATSDTRDNEKLFF TRBJ1-4 TRBV24-1 NA NA
TGTGCCAGCAGCCAGCTCACCTACGAGCAGTACTTC CASSQLTYEQYF TRBJ2-7 TRBV14 NA NA
TGTGCCAGCAGCCCTCGGTTGGGGACGTACTCCTACAATGAGCAGTTCTTC CASSPRLGTYSYNEQFF TRBJ2-1 TRBV14 NA NA
TGTGCCAGCAGCCAAGGAGGGACCCTAGGGCAGTTCTTC CASSQGGTLGQFF TRBJ2-1 TRBV3-1/TRBV3-2 NA NA
TGTGCCAGTAGTCTCTTGGGGGAAGGGAATGAAAAACTGTTTTTT CASSLLGEGNEKLFF TRBJ1-4 TRBV19 NA NA
TGTGCCAGCAGCCTCCAGTTTGGCAGGGCAGAGACCCAGTACTTC CASSLQFGRAETQYF TRBJ2-5 TRBV13 NA NA
TGTGCCAGCAGTTTACGACTCGATGAAAAACTGTTTTTT CASSLRLDEKLFF TRBJ1-4 TRBV27 NA NA
TGTGCCAGCTCACCGGGACTCCAGAACACCGGGGAGCTGTTTTTT CASSPGLQNTGELFF TRBJ2-2 TRBV18 NA NA
TGTGCCAGCAGCGCGTTGGCGACAGGGGCTTACGGGCAGTTCTTC CASSALATGAYGQFF TRBJ2-1 TRBV9 NA TRBD1
TGTGCCAGCAGTTACGGGCGGGGGGCTATATACAATGAGCAGTTCTTC CASSYGRGAIYNEQFF TRBJ2-1 TRBV6-5 NA TRBD2
TGCGCCAGCAGCCAAAATACAGGGGATTCACCCCTCCACTTT CASSQNTGDSPLHF TRBJ1-6 TRBV4-1 NA TRBD1
TGTGCCAGCAGCCAAGATCTTGGACTCTATGGCTACACCTTC CASSQDLGLYGYTF TRBJ1-2 TRBV14 NA NA
TGTGCCAGCAGTTACTCGATGACTAGCGGGGGCCTGAACCAAGAGACCCAGTACTTC CASSYSMTSGGLNQETQYF TRBJ2-5 TRBV6-2/TRBV6-3 NA TRBD2
TGTGCCAGCAGCTCCCGACGGGGTTCCTACGAGCAGTACTTC CASSSRRGSYEQYF TRBJ2-7 TRBV11-2 NA NA
TGTGCCAGCAGTGTCCCCTCCGGGTTTAGTCGTGAAAAACTGTTTTTT CASSVPSGFSREKLFF TRBJ1-4 TRBV25-1 NA NA
TGTGCCAGCAGTTTAGAGGGGGGGAGGGAGCAGTACTTC CASSLEGGREQYF TRBJ2-7 TRBV12-3/TRBV12-4 once NA
TGTGCCAGCATCGGGGAGAGGGTCGGAAACACCATATATTTT CASIGERVGNTIYF TRBJ1-3 TRBV9 few NA
TGTGCCAGCAGCCCACAGGCAGGGGAGATCGCAGATACGCAGTATTTT CASSPQAGEIADTQYF TRBJ2-3 TRBV5-4 NA NA
TGTGCCAGCAGCTCGGGTAGCGGGAGGGCGGGGGCAGATACGCAGTATTTT CASSSGSGRAGADTQYF TRBJ2-3 TRBV7-3 NA TRBD2
TGTGCCAGCAGCTTGTCCCGTCCCAGTGGCTACACCTTC CASSLSRPSGYTF TRBJ1-2 TRBV7-2 few NA
TGTGCCAGCAGTCAAGGACAGGGTAGAGAAGCTTTCTTT CASSQGQGREAFF TRBJ1-1 TRBV4-2 NA TRBD1
TGTGCCACCAGTGATACATCGCCTGGGGCCAACGTCCTGACTTTC CATSDTSPGANVLTF TRBJ2-6 TRBV24-1 many NA
TGCGCCAGCAGCCAAGCCCCGGCCGGCGAGCAGTACTTC CASSQAPAGEQYF TRBJ2-7 TRBV4-1 NA NA
TGTGCCAGCAGCTTAACCCCCGGGACCGGGGAGCTGTTTTTT CASSLTPGTGELFF TRBJ2-2 TRBV7-3 NA NA
TGTGCCAGCAGCTCCCGGGAACTCGGCTCCTACGAGCAGTACTTC CASSSRELGSYEQYF TRBJ2-7 TRBV7-2 NA NA
TGTGCCAGCAGTGAAGCGGGGCCTCATAATTCACCCCTCCACTTT CASSEAGPHNSPLHF TRBJ1-6 TRBV2 NA NA
TGTGCCAGTAGACGGTCGCGGGGTGCGGACTATGGCTACACCTTC CASRRSRGADYGYTF TRBJ1-2 TRBV19 NA NA
TGTGCCAGTAGTAGGGCCCTAGGCGGGGAAACCTACGAGCAGTACTTC CASSRALGGETYEQYF TRBJ2-7 TRBV19 NA NA
TGCAGCGTCAGGTCCGATGGCTACACCTTC CSVRSDGYTF TRBJ1-2 TRBV29-1 NA NA
TGTGCCCTCCGGGGGAGTAGGACAGATACGCAGTATTTT CALRGSRTDTQYF TRBJ2-3 TRBV5-4 NA NA
TGCGCCAGCAGCGGGGCAGTGAATAATTCACCCCTCCACTTT CASSGAVNNSPLHF TRBJ1-6 TRBV4-3 NA NA
TGTGCCAGCAGCTTGGATGTGGGCGGGGAGACCCAGTACTTC CASSLDVGGETQYF TRBJ2-5 TRBV5-6 many NA
TGTGCCACCCGGGCAGGCTATGGCTACACCTTC CATRAGYGYTF TRBJ1-2 TRBV6-5 NA NA
TGCAGCGCACCGCCAGGCGGGGGCCGGGAGACCCAGTACTTC CSAPPGGGRETQYF TRBJ2-5 TRBV29-1 NA NA
TGTGCCAGCAGCGTTGGACAGCTAGCGGTCACTGAAGCTTTCTTT CASSVGQLAVTEAFF TRBJ1-1 TRBV7-9 NA NA
TGTGCCAGCAGCTTTATGACCGGGACAGCATATGGCTACACCTTC CASSFMTGTAYGYTF TRBJ1-2 TRBV5-6 once TRBD1
TGTGCCAGCGGGGGAGTAGTGGTGGCAGAGACCCAGTACTTC CASGGVVVAETQYF TRBJ2-5 TRBV7-2 NA NA
TGTGCCAGCAGCGCCGGGACGATAGAAAGGTACACCTTC CASSAGTIERYTF TRBJ1-2 TRBV9 NA NA
TGTGCCAGCAGCTTCTCGGGGGGTATTAACCAAGAGACCCAGTACTTC CASSFSGGINQETQYF TRBJ2-5 TRBV7-9 NA TRBD2
TGTGCCAGCAGTTTGGGGCCGGGCGAGCAGTACTTC CASSLGPGEQYF TRBJ2-7 TRBV27 NA NA
TGTGCCAGCTCTCAGACAGCACAAATGAACACTGAAGCTTTCTTT CASSQTAQMNTEAFF TRBJ1-1 TRBV18 NA NA
TGTGCCATCAGGGAGGACAGCAATTCACCCCTCCACTTT CAIREDSNSPLHF TRBJ1-6 TRBV10-3 few NA
TGTGCCAGCAGCCCGGCCTACGAGCAGTACTTC CASSPAYEQYF TRBJ2-7 TRBV7-2 NA NA
TGTGCCAGCAGCCAAGATAGGTATTCCGAGCGACTTGGTTCACCCCTCCACTTT CASSQDRYSERLGSPLHF TRBJ1-6 TRBV14 few NA
TGTGCCAGCAGTGTGGGACAGGGAACAACCTACGAGCAGTACTTC CASSVGQGTTYEQYF TRBJ2-7 TRBV2 NA TRBD1
TGTGCCAGCAGCCCCGCGGAGGGTGAGCAGTTCTTC CASSPAEGEQFF TRBJ2-1 TRBV7-9 NA NA
TGTGCCAGCAGCTTAGTGGACAGGGGCGATCAGCCCCAGCATTTT CASSLVDRGDQPQHF TRBJ1-5 TRBV7-2 NA TRBD1
TGTGCCAGCAGCCTAGGGACGGCCCAGAACACTGAAGCTTTCTTT CASSLGTAQNTEAFF TRBJ1-1 TRBV28 NA NA
TGTGCCAGCAGTCCTCCGGGACCCATGAGGGAGACCCAGTACTTC CASSPPGPMRETQYF TRBJ2-5 TRBV6-5 NA NA
TGTGCCAGCAGCTCCGGGACAGGGGCAAGTCGGCCCCAGCATTTT CASSSGTGASRPQHF TRBJ1-5 TRBV5-6 once TRBD1
TGTGCCAGCAGCTCGCACAGCGGGACCCTCTCCTACGAGCAGTACTTC CASSSHSGTLSYEQYF TRBJ2-7 TRBV13 NA TRBD2
TGTGCCATCAGCGCTTCTCTGGGACAGGGGAACACTGAAGCTTTCTTT CAISASLGQGNTEAFF TRBJ1-1 TRBV10-3 NA TRBD1
TGTGCCAGCAGCTTAGTGGGCAGGGCGGCCTACAATGAGCAGTTCTTC CASSLVGRAAYNEQFF TRBJ2-1 TRBV7-2 NA NA
TGTGCCAGCAGGCGGACTAGCGGGGGGGCCTACAATGAGCAGTTCTTC CASRRTSGGAYNEQFF TRBJ2-1 TRBV2 NA TRBD2
TGTGCCAGTAGTACCCGGGACAGGGGATGGGAGACCCAGTACTTC CASSTRDRGWETQYF TRBJ2-5 TRBV19 NA TRBD1
TGTGCCAGTAGTATCCGACAGGGGGCGGTTCCGAACACCGGGGAGCTGTTTTTT CASSIRQGAVPNTGELFF TRBJ2-2 TRBV19 once TRBD1